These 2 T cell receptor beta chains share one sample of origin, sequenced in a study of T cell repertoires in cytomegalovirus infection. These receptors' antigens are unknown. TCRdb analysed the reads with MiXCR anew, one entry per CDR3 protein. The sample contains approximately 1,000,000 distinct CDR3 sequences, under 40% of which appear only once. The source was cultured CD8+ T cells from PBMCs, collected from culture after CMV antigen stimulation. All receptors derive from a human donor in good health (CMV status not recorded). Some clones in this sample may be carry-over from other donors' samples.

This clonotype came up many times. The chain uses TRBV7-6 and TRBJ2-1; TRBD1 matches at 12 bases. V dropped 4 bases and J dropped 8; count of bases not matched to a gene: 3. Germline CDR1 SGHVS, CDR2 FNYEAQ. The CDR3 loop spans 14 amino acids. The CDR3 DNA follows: TGTGCCAGCAGCTCGGGACAGGGGGCTTATGAGCAGTTCTTC. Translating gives CASSSGQGAYEQFF.

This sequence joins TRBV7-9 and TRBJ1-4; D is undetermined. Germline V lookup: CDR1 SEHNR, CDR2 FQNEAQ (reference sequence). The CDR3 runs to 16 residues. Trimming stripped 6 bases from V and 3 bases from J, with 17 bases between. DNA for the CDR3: TGTGCCAGCAGGATTGGCCCGTCTGGACCTAATGAAAAACTGTTTTTT. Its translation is CASRIGPSGPNEKLFF. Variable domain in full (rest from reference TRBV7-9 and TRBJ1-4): DTGVSQNPRHKITKRGQNVTFRCDPISEHNRLYWYRQTLGQGPEFLTYFQNEAQLEKSRLLSDRFSAERPKGSFSTLEIQRTEQGDSAMYLCASRIGPSGPNEKLFFGSGTQLSVL.